The sequence of this TCR beta chain was determined in a study of technical replicates of blood from a handful of donors. J was trimmed by 2 bases and V by 5 bases; bases with no gene match: 5. Looked up from germline, CDR1 is SGHTA and CDR2 is FQGNSA. This CDR3 is built from 14 residues. This clone appeared a few times. Clones were read by immunoSEQ multiplex PCR, and TCRdb kept only the in-frame ones, dropping some. The data show over 70,000 clones, roughly 94% seen once. Sequenced: T cells isolated from PBMCs. The receptor comes from a human donor in good health. This chain joins TRBV7-2 and TRBJ1-1; the match to TRBD1 covers 7 bases. The CDR3 bases are TGTGCCAGCAGCCGCTGGACAGGAAACACTGAAGCTTTCTTT. Translation gives CASSRWTGNTEAFF.